A selection of T cell receptor beta chains follows, all from one sample in a study of blood T cells in healthy people across ages. TCRdb analysed the 5' RACE reads with MiXCR anew, one entry per CDR3 protein. Of over 950,000 distinct CDR3 sequences in the sample, just over 50% are singletons; the top ten hold about a fifth. Sequencing was done on a sample of blood. The receptors originated from an older woman in good health. Both conserved end residues are part of each CDR3. A D gene is named only where the DNA matches it firmly. Some rows have no size entry. The others give once, few or many, or a class for an expanded clone.

TRBV6-5	few	TRBD1	TRBJ1-5	16	CASSSRTGGWDQPQHF	TGTGCCAGCAGTTCTCGGACAGGGGGCTGGGATCAGCCCCAGCATTTT
TRBV12-3/TRBV12-4	few	TRBD2	TRBJ2-5	20	CASRTAGFLWTSPRRETQYF	TGTGCCAGCAGAACAGCAGGTTTCCTCTGGACTAGCCCACGGAGGGAGACCCAGTACTTC
TRBV28	.	TRBD1	TRBJ2-5	14	CASRRTGGFKTQYF	TGTGCCAGCAGGCGGACAGGGGGCTTCAAGACCCAGTACTTC
TRBV27	few	.	TRBJ2-7	13	CASRAQNSYEQYF	TGTGCCAGCAGGGCACAGAATTCCTACGAGCAGTACTTC
TRBV12-3/TRBV12-4	.	.	TRBJ1-2	14	CASVPWGGSYGYTF	TGTGCCAGCGTCCCTTGGGGGGGCTCCTATGGCTACACCTTC
TRBV7-9	.	.	TRBJ2-6	16	CASSLSESSGANVLTF	TGTGCCAGCAGCTTATCAGAGTCCTCTGGGGCCAACGTCCTGACTTTC
TRBV4-1	few	TRBD1	TRBJ2-7	16	CASSQEGGRGTYEQYF	TGCGCCAGCAGCCAAGAAGGAGGCAGGGGGACGTACGAGCAGTACTTC
TRBV7-8	few	.	TRBJ2-7	17	CASSLGGRGARSYEQYF	TGTGCCAGCAGCTTAGGGGGCAGGGGCGCGAGATCCTACGAGCAGTACTTC
TRBV11-2	few	.	TRBJ2-5	13	CASRRLAQETQYF	TGTGCCAGCAGAAGATTAGCTCAGGAGACCCAGTACTTC
TRBV28	.	TRBD2	TRBJ2-7	15	CASSPTPSGSGEQYF	TGTGCCAGCAGTCCAACCCCTAGCGGATCCGGCGAGCAGTACTTC
TRBV5-1	few	TRBD1	TRBJ2-5	13	CASSMTGIETQYF	TGCGCCAGCAGCATGACAGGGATAGAGACCCAGTACTTC
TRBV29-1	many	.	TRBJ2-7	12	CSVERAENEQYF	TGCAGCGTTGAAAGAGCGGAAAACGAGCAGTACTTC
TRBV28	few	.	TRBJ2-5	15	CASRQRRGLQETQYF	TGTGCCAGCAGGCAGCGGAGAGGCTTACAAGAGACCCAGTACTTC
TRBV7-9	.	TRBD1	TRBJ1-5	17	CASSATGGAYSNQPQHF	TGTGCCAGCAGCGCGACAGGGGGCGCATATAGCAATCAGCCCCAGCATTTT
TRBV12-3/TRBV12-4	few	TRBD1	TRBJ1-5	15	CASSLRGGGNQPQHF	TGTGCCAGCAGTTTACGAGGGGGCGGCAATCAGCCCCAGCATTTT
TRBV27	few	TRBD2	TRBJ2-7	17	CASSSYVSGRSSYEQYF	TGTGCCAGCAGTTCCTACGTCAGCGGGAGAAGCTCCTACGAGCAGTACTTC
TRBV12-3/TRBV12-4	.	.	TRBJ2-7	14	CASSLAVQPYEQYF	TGTGCCAGCAGTTTAGCCGTGCAGCCCTACGAGCAGTACTTC
TRBV7-2	.	TRBD2	TRBJ2-4	16	CASTEGLAGAKNIQYF	TGTGCCAGTACCGAGGGACTAGCGGGAGCCAAAAACATTCAGTACTTC
TRBV5-6	.	.	TRBJ1-1	13	CASSPVGFTEAFF	TGTGCCAGCAGTCCCGTTGGGTTCACTGAAGCTTTCTTT
TRBV20-1	few	TRBD1	TRBJ2-7	14	CSARTGTGFYEQYF	TGCAGTGCTAGGACCGGGACAGGTTTCTACGAGCAGTACTTC
TRBV4-1	few	.	TRBJ2-7	15	CASSQDRVQTREQYF	TGCGCCAGCAGCCAAGATCGAGTACAGACCCGCGAGCAGTACTTC
TRBV2	.	TRBD1	TRBJ1-5	18	CASSRQGFSRASNQPQHF	TGTGCCAGCTCTAGACAGGGTTTTTCGCGTGCTAGCAATCAGCCCCAGCATTTT
TRBV28	.	.	TRBJ2-7	14	CASKYTGDSYEQYF	TGTGCCAGCAAGTACACGGGAGACTCCTACGAGCAGTACTTC
TRBV2	.	TRBD2	TRBJ2-7	15	CASRGLAGGSYEQYF	TGTGCCAGCAGGGGACTAGCGGGAGGCTCCTACGAGCAGTACTTC
TRBV27	.	.	TRBJ1-2	12	CASSAQAGGYTF	TGTGCCAGCAGTGCCCAGGCGGGAGGCTACACCTTC
TRBV4-1	.	TRBD2	TRBJ2-7	14	CASSHSSGSYEQYF	TGCGCCAGCAGCCATTCTAGCGGGAGCTACGAGCAGTACTTC
TRBV6-2/TRBV6-3	few	.	TRBJ2-1	14	CASSKDLDRHEQFF	TGTGCCAGCAGTAAAGATTTGGACCGCCATGAGCAGTTCTTC
TRBV20-1	few	TRBD2	TRBJ2-1	19	CSARPTGLAGGYSYNEQFF	TGCAGTGCTAGACCCACGGGACTAGCGGGAGGATACTCCTACAATGAGCAGTTCTTC
TRBV29-1	.	.	TRBJ2-5	10	CSSWKETQYF	TGCAGCTCTTGGAAAGAGACCCAGTACTTC
TRBV4-1	few	TRBD2	TRBJ2-1	14	CASKEGLARTEQFF	TGCGCCAGCAAGGAGGGACTAGCGAGAACCGAGCAGTTCTTC
TRBV24-1	.	TRBD1	TRBJ2-7	13	CATGTGDINEQYF	TGTGCCACCGGGACAGGGGACATCAACGAGCAGTACTTC
TRBV7-2	many	.	TRBJ2-5	15	CASSLEGTFQETQYF	TGTGCCAGCAGCTTAGAAGGGACTTTTCAAGAGACCCAGTACTTC
TRBV27	.	.	TRBJ2-7	14	CASSLTGSYYEQYF	TGTGCCAGCAGTCTTACAGGTTCCTACTACGAGCAGTACTTC
TRBV7-9	.	.	TRBJ2-6	16	CASSTTEYSGANVLTF	TGTGCCAGCAGCACAACAGAGTACTCTGGGGCCAACGTCCTGACTTTC
TRBV12-3/TRBV12-4	few	TRBD1	TRBJ2-7	18	CASSPGGASVRVSYEQYF	TGTGCCAGCAGTCCAGGGGGCGCTTCGGTTCGTGTGTCCTACGAGCAGTACTTC
TRBV5-6	.	.	TRBJ2-1	12	CASSPRGQRQFF	TGTGCCAGCAGCCCGCGCGGACAGAGGCAGTTCTTC
TRBV12-3/TRBV12-4	.	.	TRBJ2-3	16	CASSLSGQTSTDTQYF	TGTGCCAGCAGTTTATCCGGGCAGACTAGCACAGATACGCAGTATTTT
TRBV6-2/TRBV6-3	.	.	TRBJ1-5	14	CASSPGAGFQPQHF	TGTGCCAGCAGTCCCGGCGCAGGGTTTCAGCCCCAGCATTTT
TRBV20-1	once	.	TRBJ2-5	12	CSARAPTETQYF	TGCAGTGCTAGAGCCCCGACTGAGACCCAGTACTTC
TRBV20-1	.	.	TRBJ2-1	16	CSARAVADRSYNEQFF	TGCAGTGCTAGAGCCGTAGCGGACCGCTCCTACAATGAGCAGTTCTTC
TRBV29-1	.	TRBD1	TRBJ2-7	13	CSVADRHTYEQYF	TGCAGCGTCGCGGACAGGCATACCTACGAGCAGTACTTC
TRBV9	.	TRBD2	TRBJ2-5	18	CASSVGGTSGRIEETQYF	TGTGCCAGCAGCGTGGGCGGGACTAGCGGGAGGATAGAGGAGACCCAGTACTTC
TRBV6-5	few	.	TRBJ2-7	15	CASSAARWDSYEQYF	TGTGCCAGCAGCGCCGCTCGTTGGGATTCCTACGAGCAGTACTTC
TRBV5-6	.	.	TRBJ2-5	13	CASSGIRQETQYF	TGTGCCAGCAGCGGGATTCGGCAAGAGACCCAGTACTTC
TRBV28	.	.	TRBJ1-2	13	CASRRGANYGYTF	TGTGCCAGTAGACGCGGAGCTAACTATGGCTACACCTTC
TRBV7-2	.	TRBD2	TRBJ2-5	15	CASRTSGTSLQTQYF	TGTGCCAGCAGAACGAGCGGGACCTCGCTCCAGACCCAGTACTTC
TRBV18	.	TRBD2	TRBJ2-7	14	CASSAAGGSYEQYF	TGTGCCAGCTCGGCAGCGGGAGGGTCCTACGAGCAGTACTTC
TRBV7-2	few	.	TRBJ2-3	14	CASTDRGTTDTQYF	TGTGCCAGCACAGATCGCGGAACCACAGATACGCAGTATTTT
TRBV5-1	.	TRBD1	TRBJ2-5	16	CASSLARQGLQETQYF	TGCGCCAGCAGCTTGGCTAGACAGGGATTACAAGAGACCCAGTACTTC
TRBV28	.	TRBD2	TRBJ2-7	11	CATGRVREQYF	TGTGCCACCGGGAGGGTTCGCGAGCAGTACTTC
TRBV5-1	.	TRBD1	TRBJ1-1	15	CASSWARDRGSEAFF	TGCGCCAGCAGTTGGGCTCGGGACAGGGGCTCCGAAGCTTTCTTT
TRBV20-1	once	.	TRBJ2-1	12	CSASFARGVQFF	TGCAGTGCTAGTTTTGCCAGGGGAGTGCAGTTCTTC
TRBV5-1	.	.	TRBJ2-4	15	CASSPSSLAKNIQYF	TGCGCCAGCAGCCCATCTAGCTTGGCCAAAAACATTCAGTACTTC
TRBV2	.	TRBD2	TRBJ2-7	19	CVSSEEKNGRLAGNNEQYF	TGTGTCAGCAGCGAAGAAAAGAATGGAAGGCTAGCGGGCAACAATGAGCAGTACTTC